These 27 T cell receptor beta chains came from one sample sequenced in a study of molecular identifiers for immune sequencing clone quantification. Using its own MiXCR run on the PCR reads, TCRdb lists one record per CDR3 protein. The sample has around 86,000 distinct CDR3 sequences; roughly 20% are singletons. Sequences were obtained from naive CD8+ T cells from blood, with Jurkat cell RNA spiked in. Regarding subset: FACS-sorted CD8+CD4-CCR7+CD45RA+ naive T cells. These receptors all stem from a human donor in good health. Some libraries in this study had Jurkat cell RNA spiked in.

The genes are TRBV4-2 and TRBJ2-2; no firm D call. V was clipped by 3 bases and J by 0 bases, with 8 bases between them. Germline V gives CDR1 LGHNA, CDR2 YNFKEQ. The CDR3 is 15 amino acids. CDR3 residues: CASSHVYSNTGELFF. CDR3 nucleotide sequence: TGTGCCAGCAGCCACGTATACTCGAACACCGGGGAGCTGTTTTTT.

This clonotype was seen ten or more times. CDR3 residues: CAISEPGSYEQYF. The CDR3 coding sequence is TGTGCCATCAGTGAGCCAGGCAGCTACGAGCAGTACTTC. V gene TRBV10-3 combines with J gene TRBJ2-7; D gene unclear. This CDR3 has 13 amino acids. Trimming removed 2 bases from V and 3 bases from J, with 8 bases in between. Germline lookup yields CDR1 ENHRY and CDR2 SYGVKD.

At least ten counts were recorded for this clonotype. This chain uses TRBV14 with TRBJ1-6, with D possibly TRBD1 on 5 matching bases. CDR1 and CDR2 (germline): SGHDN, FVKESK. The CDR3 length is 18 residues. Trimming removed 0 bases from V and 9 bases from J, with 21 bases in between. The CDR3 region has the DNA TGTGCCAGCAGCCAAGATTTAGGGGCCGGGGTGGATTCTTCACCCCTCCACTTT. It translates to CASSQDLGAGVDSSPLHF.

This clonotype was observed at least ten times. This chain uses TRBV13 with TRBJ2-7; TRBD1 matches at 9 bases. Germline assignment: CDR1 PRHDT and CDR2 FYEKMQ (reference sequence). Germline trimming cut 7 bases from V and 3 bases from J; bases unmatched to any gene: 10. The CDR3 is 15 amino acids. This CDR3 is CASTPGGDRDYEQYF. CDR3 sequence (DNA): TGTGCCAGCACCCCAGGGGGGGACAGGGACTACGAGCAGTACTTC.

This clonotype was counted at least ten times. The chain is built from TRBV4-1 and TRBJ1-4; no definite D call. Germline V gives CDR1 MGHRA, CDR2 YSYEKL. The CDR3 has 12 amino acids. V lost 1 base, J lost 10 bases, and 7 bases lay in between. CDR3 residues: CASSQGVVKLFF. The CDR3 bases are TGCGCCAGCAGCCAAGGTGTGGTAAAACTGTTTTTT.

In its sample, this clonotype was seen many times. J is TRBJ1-5 and V is TRBV4-2, with D tentatively TRBD1 (5 bases). CDR3 size: 15 residues. CDR1 LGHNA and CDR2 YNFKEQ come from the germline V gene. V was shortened by 0 bases and J by 0 bases, with 6 bases between the two germline ends. The CDR3 DNA reads as TGTGCCAGCAGCCAAGATCAGGGTAGCAATCAGCCCCAGCATTTT. It yields the protein CASSQDQGSNQPQHF.

This clonotype was detected a few times. CDR3 protein: CASSVRDRAYEQYF. The DNA of the CDR3 is TGTGCCAGCAGCGTAAGGGACAGGGCCTACGAGCAGTACTTC. The J gene is TRBJ2-7, the V gene TRBV9, with 9 bases lining up with TRBD1. Germline CDR1 and CDR2: SGDLS and YYNGEE. The V and J ends lost 1 base and 2 bases, in that order; junction bases with no gene match: 1. CDR3 length: 14 amino acids.

This clonotype was seen ten or more times. V usage is TRBV6-2 or TRBV6-3 and J usage is TRBJ1-1, with 8 positions matching TRBD1. V shed 0 bases and J 2 bases; nucleotides not matched to a gene: 5. CDR1 is MNHEY, CDR2 SVGEGT, per germline. The CDR3 is made up of 16 amino acids. Written as DNA, the CDR3 is TGTGCCAGCAGTTACTCCGAGGGACAGGCTAACACTGAAGCTTTCTTT. It translates to CASSYSEGQANTEAFF.

The chain carries TRBV11-2 and TRBJ2-1; D unresolved. V was cut by 2 bases and J by 7 bases, with 6 bases left in between. The CDR3 has 12 amino acids. Germline loops: CDR1 SGHAT, CDR2 FQNNGV. Here the CDR3 reads CASSLPGNEQFF. The CDR3 bases are TGTGCCAGCAGCTTACCCGGTAATGAGCAGTTCTTC.

This clonotype was seen repeatedly, ten times or more. The rearrangement joins TRBV12-3 or TRBV12-4 to TRBJ2-1; 8 nucleotides align to TRBD1. Trimming at V came to 5 bases and at J to 5 bases, leaving 5 bases not matched to a gene. The CDR3 spans 14 residues. CDR3 sequence (DNA): TGTGCCAGCAGTCTGGGACAGGAAGACAATGAGCAGTTCTTC. Residues: CASSLGQEDNEQFF.

This clonotype was observed a handful of times. A much larger clonotype is one base distant, so this may be a read error. This chain uses TRBV5-8 with TRBJ1-4, with 11 bases aligning to TRBD1. From germline, CDR1 is SGHTS and CDR2 YDEGEE. V trimming: 4 bases; J trimming: 11 bases; junction bases outside the gene matches: 16. The CDR3 runs to 17 residues. The CDR3 DNA reads TGTGCCAGCAGCGACGGACAGGGGGCTGGTTTTGGGGATAAACTGTTTTTT. Translation: CASSDGQGAGFGDKLFF.

This chain's CDR3 is CASMGGETDTQYF. The CDR3, as DNA: TGTGCCAGCATGGGGGGGGAAACAGATACGCAGTATTTT. This chain uses TRBV6-5 with TRBJ2-3; TRBD2 aligns across 7 bases. J lost 3 bases, V lost 7 bases, and 4 bases had no gene match. This CDR3 comprises 13 residues. The germline gives CDR1 MNHEY, CDR2 SVGAGI.

This clonotype was observed at least ten times. This chain links TRBV5-1 with TRBJ2-1, with 15 bases that match TRBD2. The V gene end was trimmed by 3 bases and the J gene end by 7 bases; junction bases not matched to a gene: 5. The CDR3 runs 16 residues. Germline assignment: CDR1 SGHRS and CDR2 YFSETQ. The CDR3 spells CASSWDGLAGGNEQFF. DNA of the CDR3: TGCGCCAGCAGCTGGGATGGACTAGCGGGAGGGAATGAGCAGTTCTTC.

Worth noting for this clonotype: This clone may be a read error of a much larger clone one base away. The rearrangement uses TRBV11-2 and TRBJ2-1; TRBD1 is a possible D gene (6 bases). The CDR3 has 14 amino acids. Germline-derived CDR1 and CDR2 are SGHAT and FQNNGV. V was clipped by 5 bases and J by 8 bases, with 16 bases between them. Here the CDR3 reads CASSEMDRYDEQFF. CDR3 in DNA: TGTGCCAGCAGCGAAATGGACAGATACGATGAGCAGTTCTTC.

V gene TRBV19 combines with J gene TRBJ1-5; D might be TRBD1 (6 bases). Germline V lookup: CDR1 LNHDA, CDR2 SQIVND (reference sequence). The V and J ends lost 2 bases and 11 bases respectively, with 19 bases between them. The length of the CDR3 is 15 residues. For the CDR3, the DNA is TGTGCCAGTAGTATATATGGCAGGTCTTCAGGGGCCCAGCATTTT. It yields the protein CASSIYGRSSGAQHF.

This clonotype has ten or more counts. This rearrangement joins TRBV7-2 to TRBJ2-3, with 8 bases that match TRBD1. This CDR3 is 16 amino acids long. CDR1 and CDR2 from the germline V gene are SGHTA and FQGNSA. J gave up 4 bases and V 4 bases, and 10 bases lay outside the gene matches. The DNA for the CDR3 is TGTGCCAGCAGCTCGGCGACAGGGGTCGGAGCAGATACGCAGTATTTT. Encoded protein: CASSSATGVGADTQYF.

This clonotype came up many times. The chain uses TRBV6-1 and TRBJ1-5, with 7 positions matching TRBD1. The CDR3 length is 14 residues. Germline V gene data show CDR1 as MNHNS and CDR2 as SASEGT. V lost 1 base and J lost 6; bases outside the gene matches: 3. CDR3 sequence reads: CASSEGRGPQPQHF. The CDR3 DNA sequence: TGTGCCAGCAGTGAAGGAAGGGGGCCTCAGCCCCAGCATTTT.

This clonotype was seen many times. The chain is built from TRBV4-1 and TRBJ1-1; possibly TRBD1 for D (6 bases). The germline V gene encodes CDR1 MGHRA and CDR2 YSYEKL. Trimming left V 1 base short and J 1 base short, with 16 bases between. CDR3 length equals 17 residues. The CDR3 sequence: CASSQVVRGRGNTEAFF. The CDR3 region has the DNA TGCGCCAGCAGCCAAGTTGTAAGGGGGAGGGGGAACACTGAAGCTTTCTTT.

This clonotype was seen repeatedly, ten times or more. This rearrangement joins TRBV12-3 or TRBV12-4 to TRBJ2-7; perhaps TRBD2 as D (6 bases). CDR3 size: 12 residues. V gave up 5 bases and J gave up 5 bases, with 10 bases separating them. The CDR3 spells CASSATSHEQYF. CDR3 DNA: TGTGCCAGCAGTGCGACTAGTCACGAGCAGTACTTC.

Concerning this clonotype: This may come from a read error, since a much larger clone is one base off. The genes are TRBV13 and TRBJ1-1; D remains unclear. The ends were cut back, 5 bases at V and 5 bases at J, with 18 bases in the middle. This CDR3 is built from 15 residues. The germline V gene encodes CDR1 PRHDT and CDR2 FYEKMQ (reference sequence). The CDR3 protein is CASSPFILGGTEAFF. CDR3 sequence (DNA): TGTGCCAGCAGCCCCTTCATCCTCGGTGGAACTGAAGCTTTCTTT.

This clonotype came up many times. This sequence joins TRBV7-9 and TRBJ1-4, with TRBD1 as a possible D gene (6 bases). Germline loops: CDR1 SEHNR, CDR2 FQNEAQ (reference sequence). The CDR3 is 13 residues long. The CDR3 nucleotides read TGTGCGGGGGGGGCCAGTCTGAATGAAAAACTGTTTTTT. Residues: CAGGASLNEKLFF.

J is TRBJ2-2 and V is TRBV11-2; either TRBD1 or TRBD2 may supply D (5 bases each). CDR1 is SGHAT, CDR2 FQNNGV, per germline. Trimming left V 5 bases short and J 1 base short, with 11 bases between. The CDR3 covers 15 residues. The CDR3 loop reads CASSLRDRNTGELFF. The DNA of the CDR3 is TGTGCCAGCAGCCTCCGGGACCGGAACACCGGGGAGCTGTTTTTT.

This clonotype has ten or more counts. The DNA of the CDR3 is TGTGCCAGCAGTTACCACGGACAGCCGAGCGACCAGCCCCAGCATTTT. This translates into CASSYHGQPSDQPQHF. This chain links TRBV6-6 with TRBJ1-5; a weak D match, TRBD1 (6 bases). In germline, CDR1 is MNHNY, CDR2 SVGAGI (reference sequence). V dropped 2 bases and J dropped 7 bases, with 18 bases sitting between them. CDR3 length: 16 residues.

This clonotype was observed at least ten times. This chain connects TRBV5-5 to TRBJ2-3, with D perhaps TRBD1 or TRBD2 (6 bases each). CDR3 length: 14 amino acids. The germline V and J ends were trimmed by 5 bases and 2 bases, with 12 bases remaining between them. The germline gives CDR1 SGHKS, CDR2 YYEKEE (reference sequence). CDR3 bases: TGTGCCAGCAGTGGCAGGGGACTCACAGATACGCAGTATTTT. It translates to CASSGRGLTDTQYF.

This clonotype has ten or more counts. The chain combines TRBV14 with TRBJ2-6; perhaps TRBD2 as D (5 bases). V dropped 4 bases and J dropped 0 bases, with 13 bases sitting between them. The CDR3 has 17 amino acids. Germline V gene lookup returns CDR1 SGHDN and CDR2 FVKESK. The chain's CDR3 is CASSRRAVYSGANVLTF. DNA of the CDR3: TGTGCCAGCAGCCGGCGGGCAGTTTACTCTGGGGCCAACGTCCTGACTTTC.

This clonotype has at least ten counts. V and J are TRBV29-1 and TRBJ1-1; the match to TRBD1 covers 10 bases. Germline CDR1 is SQVTM and CDR2 is ANQGSEA. V shed 5 bases and J 10 bases; nucleotides not matched to a gene: 10. The CDR3 is made up of 13 amino acids. This chain's CDR3 is CSVQTDRGGSAFF. In DNA form, the CDR3 reads TGCAGCGTTCAAACGGACAGGGGGGGGTCAGCTTTCTTT.

This clonotype was observed at least ten times. The V gene is TRBV30, the J gene TRBJ2-7; 10 positions match TRBD1. The CDR3 is 14 residues long. Trimming cost V 5 bases and J 7 bases; bases outside gene matches: 11. Germline V gene sequence: CDR1 GTSNPN, CDR2 SVGIG (reference sequence). In DNA form, the CDR3 reads TGTGCCTGGGGGGTTTGGGACAGGGGATTTGAGCAGTACTTC. It encodes CAWGVWDRGFEQYF.